This T cell receptor (beta chain) was identified in a study of shared clonotypes between healthy human individuals (dated by TCRdb to 2018 to 2020). Background for the entire study: The cohort comprised two women and a few men aged 18 to 49 years. Each donor's leukapheresis produced roughly between roughly 0.85 and 10 billion PBMCs. For each donor, CD4 naive and CD4 memory were each run on three plates, CD8 naive on two plates, and CD8 memory on one plate. The study deeply sequenced blood TCR repertoires of five healthy adults to estimate repertoire size and the extent of clonotype sharing between individuals. To increase sequencing depth and limit assay-specific biases, TCR repertoire library preparation and sequencing were carried out by different laboratories using diverse techniques.

Points on this clone: There is no known antigen for this receptor. There are no base qualities to consult, and no much larger clone falls within one base. Other nucleotide sequences from this sample produce the same CDR3.

The donors were healthy, HIV-negative adults with no recently reported acute infections or vaccinations. Every donor was a Caucasian adult residing in Nashville, Tennessee, USA. Magnetic negative selection was used to enrich CD4+ T cells, after which naive cells were positively selected on CD45RA and the negative fraction became the memory subset. After blood collection by leukapheresis, PBMCs were isolated using Ficoll-Histopaque density gradient centrifugation and then cryopreserved in the vapor phase of liquid nitrogen. Purity and quantity of every magnetically sorted T cell population were checked by analytical flow cytometry. From each sorted fraction, genomic DNA was isolated and quantified by UV absorbance on a Nanodrop 2000c. Using the deep immunoSEQ assay, TCR CDR3 regions were amplified from genomic DNA by multiplex PCR. Extracted genomic DNA from each cell subset was distributed evenly across all wells of several immunoSEQ 96-well plates, and each plate was treated as a replicate. For sorted subsets, around 0.2 ug genomic DNA, equal to 30,000 to 35,000 T cell genomes, was loaded into each replicate PCR. Purified libraries were quantified with a Qubit 3.0 fluorometer, sized on a Bioanalyzer 2100, and re-quantified with the KAPA Library Quantification kit. Each immunoSEQ 96-well plate was sequenced on its own single-read 150-cycle Illumina NextSeq 550 flow cell. In the authors' own workflow: Because the immunoSEQ output held only junctional sequences and lacked quality scores, the filtering could not match the filtering applied to full-length reads. To assign V/J genes and CDR3, sequences were annotated using PyIR, a Python wrapper for IgBLAST v1.9, with IMGT germline references. Reads with weak V/J assignments (E-value above 1e-6), missing CDR3, stop codons, out-of-frame junctions, or ambiguous translated residues were removed. A V3J clonotype was defined by an identical inferred V gene, J gene, and CDR3 amino acid sequence. The percentage overlap between two repertoires was calculated by dividing the number of shared unique clonotypes by the size of the smaller repertoire. Richness of each repertoire was evaluated using RTK rarefaction, the Chao1 estimator, and Recon v2.1 estimates of unobserved clonotypes. Generation probabilities were computed with OLGA for all TCRbeta clonotypes obtained by the gDNA method from a few donors. TCRdb mirrors the immuneACCESS table, restricted to in-frame sequences. Some clones are absent from its copies; in checked studies, under half trace to an unresolved V gene, and the reason for the others is unknown. V, J and clone size are taken as reported in that table, and D and trimming were inferred from the DNA itself. The sample table holds roughly 680,000 clones, of which approximately 77% were seen once. Less than 2% of the sample rests with the top ten.

Trimming removed 3 bases from V and 4 bases from J; the gene matches leave 1 base unexplained. The germline V gene supplies CDR1 KGHSH and CDR2 LQKENI. The CDR3 spans 14 residues, from the cysteine through the phenylalanine. The only DNA kept is the CDR3, 42 bases in frame from the first base. Broader findings and caveats from the paper: Naive subsets generally had larger estimated clonotype richness than memory subsets. Based on pairwise subsampling, the degree of clonotype sharing among donors was expected to be affected by sequencing depth. Because the study included only a small number of donors, the genetic and exposure-history diversity represented was limited. Compared with non-shared clonotypes, clonotypes shared by all four sorted-subset donors had higher generation probabilities. Sampling was restricted to blood, and TCR repertoires in tissues likely differ from the TCR repertoires found in blood. When four donors were compared, the shared fraction of clonotypes was about 5% for naive CD4, approximately 3.5% for naive CD8, more than 2% for memory CD4, and 0.35% to 0.5% for memory CD8. Incomplete sequencing was indicated by rarefaction of sorted-subset datasets, despite the large sequencing depth.

The chain is encoded by TRBV18 joined to TRBJ2-5; 11 nucleotides in the junction match TRBD1. The receptor was derived from a woman in her twenties or thirties in good health. The sample taken for sequencing was memory CD4+ T cells sorted from blood. Interpreted using the paper, the cell subset or site label stands for: CD45RA-negative fraction. The base sequence is TGTGCCAGCTCACCCGGGACAGGGGGAGAGACCCAGTACTTC. Its translation is CASSPGTGGETQYF.